A selection of T cell receptor beta chains follows, all from one sample in a study of T cell responses to AZD1222 COVID-19 vaccine. Produced via immunoSEQ multiplex PCR; TCRdb's table is partial and in-frame only. The data hold some 140,000 clones, with around 90% observed a single time. Specimen: peripheral blood, collected on day 0 of AZD1222 vaccination. These receptors all stem from an adult in good health. The CDR3 runs from the conserved cysteine through the conserved F or W. Each record gives: V gene, D gene, J gene, clone size, CDR3 protein, CDR3 DNA. A D gene is named only where the DNA matches it firmly. Some rows mark clone size as missing; the rest say once, few, many or name a class of expanded clone.

v_gene: TRBV27; d_gene: TRBD1; j_gene: TRBJ1-4; abundance: NA; CDR3aa: CASSSYGTDTEKLFF; CDR3nt: TGTGCCAGCAGTTCCTATGGGACAGATACTGAAAAACTGTTTTTT
v_gene: TRBV28; d_gene: TRBD1; j_gene: TRBJ2-3; abundance: few; CDR3aa: CASSFPRDRALLDTQYF; CDR3nt: TGTGCCAGCAGTTTTCCCCGGGACAGGGCTCTTCTCGATACGCAGTATTTT
v_gene: TRBV5-1; d_gene: NA; j_gene: TRBJ1-1; abundance: NA; CDR3aa: CASSREWGMNTEAFF; CDR3nt: TGCGCCAGCAGCCGAGAGTGGGGGATGAACACTGAAGCTTTCTTT
v_gene: TRBV3-1/TRBV3-2; d_gene: NA; j_gene: TRBJ2-7; abundance: NA; CDR3aa: CASSQDNGGYSTF; CDR3nt: TGTGCCAGCAGCCAAGATAACGGTGGCTACTCCACCTTC
v_gene: TRBV10-3; d_gene: TRBD2; j_gene: TRBJ2-1; abundance: NA; CDR3aa: CAIKILGGTAPEQFF; CDR3nt: TGTGCCATCAAAATTCTCGGGGGGACTGCCCCTGAGCAGTTCTTC
v_gene: TRBV4-3; d_gene: NA; j_gene: TRBJ2-2; abundance: NA; CDR3aa: CASSRRTGELFF; CDR3nt: TGCGCCAGCAGCCGGCGGACCGGGGAGCTGTTTTTT
v_gene: TRBV30; d_gene: NA; j_gene: TRBJ1-2; abundance: NA; CDR3aa: CAWTTGGPRGGYTF; CDR3nt: TGTGCCTGGACTACAGGCGGGCCCAGAGGGGGCTACACCTTC
v_gene: TRBV4-1; d_gene: NA; j_gene: TRBJ1-1; abundance: NA; CDR3aa: CASSQEGYMNTEAFF; CDR3nt: TGCGCCAGCAGCCAAGAAGGATACATGAACACTGAAGCTTTCTTT
v_gene: TRBV7-8; d_gene: NA; j_gene: TRBJ1-2; abundance: NA; CDR3aa: CASRARGQGGGYTF; CDR3nt: TGTGCCAGCAGGGCTCGAGGTCAGGGTGGTGGCTACACCTTC
v_gene: TRBV5-4; d_gene: NA; j_gene: TRBJ2-7; abundance: NA; CDR3aa: CASSPRTDSYEQYF; CDR3nt: TGTGCCAGCAGCCCTAGGACCGATTCCTACGAGCAGTACTTC
v_gene: TRBV7-6; d_gene: TRBD2; j_gene: TRBJ2-1; abundance: once; CDR3aa: CASSGGTRGSNEQFF; CDR3nt: TGTGCCAGCAGCGGGGGGACTAGGGGGTCCAATGAGCAGTTCTTC